Listed below are T cell receptor beta chains from one sample, sequenced in a study of blood T cell repertoires in COVID-19. Clones were read by immunoSEQ multiplex PCR, and TCRdb kept only the in-frame ones, dropping some. The sample includes 300,000 to 350,000 clones, approximately 91% seen only once; the top ten take about 7%. Sequencing used peripheral blood. These TCRs come from an older woman with COVID-19, enrolled during active disease. Each CDR3 is given with its conserved first and last residue. The D gene is left open where the match is weak. For some rows the clone size is stated as once, few or many, or as a class when expanded; others skip it.

J,V,length,D,size,DNA,CDR3
TRBJ2-1,TRBV7-2,14,.,.,TGTGCCAGCAGCTTCGGGACTGTAAGCAATGAGCAGTTCTTC,CASSFGTVSNEQFF
TRBJ1-4,TRBV6-5,13,TRBD1,.,TGTGCCACCACAGGGGCCGCCAATGAAAAACTGTTTTTT,CATTGAANEKLFF
TRBJ2-1,TRBV10-3,20,TRBD2,.,TGTGCCATCAGTGAGTCGGAACTAGCGGGGGGTAGGAGAACCTACAATGAGCAGTTCTTC,CAISESELAGGRRTYNEQFF
TRBJ1-5,TRBV24-1,13,TRBD1,.,TGTGCCACCCAGGGCAGGGGGAATCAGCCCCAGCATTTT,CATQGRGNQPQHF
TRBJ2-5,TRBV2,15,TRBD2,.,TGTGCCAGCAGTGGGAGTAGCGGGGCTCCCTGGCCCCAGTACTTC,CASSGSSGAPWPQYF
TRBJ1-2,TRBV11-2,16,.,.,TGTGCCAGCAGCTCCTCTCTCCGGGGTATCGGCTATGGCTACACCTTC,CASSSSLRGIGYGYTF
TRBJ1-5,TRBV21-1,18,.,.,TGTGCCAGCAGCAAACTGACAGGGGGCGGCTATAGCAATCAGCCCCAGCATTTT,CASSKLTGGGYSNQPQHF
TRBJ2-7,TRBV14,15,.,.,TGTGCCAGCAGCCAAACGCCAGGGTTGGGTTACGAGCAGTACTTC,CASSQTPGLGYEQYF
TRBJ2-7,TRBV27,16,TRBD1,once,TGTGCCAGCAGTCTCCTCCCGGACAGGGTGGGGAACGAGCAGTACTTC,CASSLLPDRVGNEQYF
TRBJ1-1,TRBV5-1,15,TRBD1,.,TGCGCCAGCAGCTTACAGGGGGTAAAAGGCACTGAAGCTTTCTTT,CASSLQGVKGTEAFF
TRBJ2-2,TRBV6-6,15,TRBD1,.,TGTGCCAGCAGTTACTCTGGGACAGGGATCGGGGAGCTGTTTTTT,CASSYSGTGIGELFF
TRBJ2-7,TRBV10-3,13,.,.,TGTGCCATCACCCAGACAGGAGCAGGGGAGCAGTACTTC,CAITQTGAGEQYF
TRBJ2-7,TRBV7-2,15,.,.,TGTGCCAGCAGCCCGACTTTTCTACCCGCCTACGAGCAGTACTTC,CASSPTFLPAYEQYF
TRBJ1-6,TRBV3-1/TRBV3-2,16,.,.,TGTGCCAGCAGCCAGGGGGGTGTGGGGAGAGATTCACCCCTCCACTTT,CASSQGGVGRDSPLHF
TRBJ2-1,TRBV5-4,16,.,.,TGTGCCAGCCACGGGACCCGAGGGGGCTCCTACAATGAGCAGTTCTTC,CASHGTRGGSYNEQFF
TRBJ2-7,TRBV24-1,12,.,.,TGTGCCACCAGTGATCGCTCCTACGAGCAGTACTTC,CATSDRSYEQYF
TRBJ1-1,TRBV6-5,15,.,.,TGTGCCAGCAGTCCCCCACAGGGATCGAACACTGAAGCTTTCTTT,CASSPPQGSNTEAFF
TRBJ2-7,TRBV27,15,.,.,TGTGCCAGCAGACCCACGACCGGGGTTACAAGGGAGCAGTACTTC,CASRPTTGVTREQYF
TRBJ1-2,TRBV6-5,14,.,.,TGTGCCACCAGTTACGGACACCAGAACTATGGCTACACCTTC,CATSYGHQNYGYTF
TRBJ1-5,TRBV18,15,.,.,TGTGCCAGCTCATCCTTAGGGGGATACAATCAGCCCCAGCATTTT,CASSSLGGYNQPQHF
TRBJ1-2,TRBV18,13,.,.,TGTGCCAGCTCAACATCAGGGAACTATGGCTACACCTTC,CASSTSGNYGYTF
TRBJ2-3,TRBV28,13,.,.,TGTGCCACGGGGGGCCGAGGCCGAGATACGCAGTATTTT,CATGGRGRDTQYF
TRBJ2-1,TRBV11-3,16,.,.,TGTGCCAGCAGCTTATATTCCGCGAGCTCCTACAATGAGCAGTTCTTC,CASSLYSASSYNEQFF
TRBJ2-1,TRBV29-1,14,TRBD1,.,TGCAGTCTTACCGGGACAGGGGTTTACAATGAGCAGTTCTTC,CSLTGTGVYNEQFF
TRBJ1-1,TRBV6-6,10,.,.,TGTGCCAGCAGTTTGGGGGGGACTTTCTTT,CASSLGGTFF
TRBJ2-5,TRBV2,14,TRBD2,.,TGTGCCAGCAGTGGACTAGCCAGGCAAGAGACCCAGTACTTC,CASSGLARQETQYF
TRBJ1-4,TRBV4-1,19,.,.,TGCGCCAGCAGCCCCGGTAGGCTAAGAGCCACAGCAACTAATGAAAAACTGTTTTTT,CASSPGRLRATATNEKLFF
TRBJ2-6,TRBV5-4,15,.,.,TGTGCCAGCAGCGTGCCGGGGGCTGGGGCCAACGTCCTGACTTTC,CASSVPGAGANVLTF
TRBJ1-1,TRBV10-2,16,.,few,TGCGCCAGCAGAGAACCAGGGTTTTCTCTGAGCACTGAAGCTTTCTTT,CASREPGFSLSTEAFF